This T cell receptor beta chain was identified during a study of cytomegalovirus exposure and HLA in healthy donors. Germline CDR1 is SGDLS and CDR2 is YYNGEE. Trimming removed 0 bases at V and 4 bases at J, with 10 bases between. CDR3 length: 14 residues. It was with 60 Vbeta and 13 Jbeta primers that the PCR ran. Generated by immunoSEQ multiplex PCR, the TCRdb table keeps only in-frame clones and is missing some. The profile shows approximately 150,000 clones, roughly 65% of them singletons. Donors likely had unrecorded immune exposures despite being nominally healthy when sampled. Study-level points and caveats: Segments of the TCR beta V type were, in most cases, productive about 90% or about 30% of the time in an earlier analysis.

In regard to this clone: Its antigen is as yet unknown.

This rearrangement joins TRBV9 to TRBJ2-5; no reliable D call. Sequenced input: PBMCs. The source is a young man in good health and CMV-seropositive. In DNA form, the CDR3 reads TGTGCCAGCAGCGTAGGGTGGCCGGGAGAGACCCAGTACTTC. Translating it yields CASSVGWPGETQYF.